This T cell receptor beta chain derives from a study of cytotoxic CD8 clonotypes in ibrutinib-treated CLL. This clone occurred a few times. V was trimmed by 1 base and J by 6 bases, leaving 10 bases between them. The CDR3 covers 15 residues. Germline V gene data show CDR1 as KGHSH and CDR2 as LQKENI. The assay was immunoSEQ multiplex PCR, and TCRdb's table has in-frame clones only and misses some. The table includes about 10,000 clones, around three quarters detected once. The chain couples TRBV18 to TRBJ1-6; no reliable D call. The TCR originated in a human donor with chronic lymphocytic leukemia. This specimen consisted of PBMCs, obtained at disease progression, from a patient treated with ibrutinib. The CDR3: CASSPLPAPNSPLHF. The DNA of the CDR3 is TGTGCCAGCTCACCACTACCCGCCCCTAATTCACCCCTCCACTTT.